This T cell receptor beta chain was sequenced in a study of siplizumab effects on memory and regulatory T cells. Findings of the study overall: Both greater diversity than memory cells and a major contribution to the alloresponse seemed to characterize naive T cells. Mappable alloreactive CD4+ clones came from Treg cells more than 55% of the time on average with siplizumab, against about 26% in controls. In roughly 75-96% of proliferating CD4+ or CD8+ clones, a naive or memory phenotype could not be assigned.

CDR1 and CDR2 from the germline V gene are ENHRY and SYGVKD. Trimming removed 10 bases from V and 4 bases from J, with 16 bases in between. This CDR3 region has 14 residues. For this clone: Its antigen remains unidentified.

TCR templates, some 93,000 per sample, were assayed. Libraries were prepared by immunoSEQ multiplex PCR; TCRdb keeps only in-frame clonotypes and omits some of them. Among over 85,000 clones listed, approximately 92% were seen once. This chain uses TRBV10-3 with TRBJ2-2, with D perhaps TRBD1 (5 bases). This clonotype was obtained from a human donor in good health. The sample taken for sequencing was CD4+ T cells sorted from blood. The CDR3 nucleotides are TGTGCCACAGGGCAGCAGCGTGGCACCGGGGAGCTGTTTTTT. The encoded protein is CATGQQRGTGELFF.